The 21 T cell receptor beta chains presented below share a single source sample, sequenced in a study of T cell repertoires in cytomegalovirus infection. TCRdb reprocessed the reads with MiXCR, giving one entry per CDR3 protein. The repertoire holds fewer than 550,000 distinct CDR3 sequences, about 30% seen once, with approximately 13% in the top ten. The sample consisted of PBMCs. The receptors were sampled from a human donor in good health (CMV status not recorded). Some clones in this sample may be carry-over from other donors' samples.

This clonotype was seen a handful of times. The chain is built from TRBV7-9 and TRBJ1-4, with no clear D. The CDR3 has 16 residues. From germline, CDR1 is SEHNR and CDR2 FQNEAQ (reference sequence). Trimming shortened V by 2 bases and J by 7 bases, and 17 bases separated the two germline ends. Here the CDR3 reads CASSLFTGWVSEKLFF. Here the CDR3 DNA reads TGTGCCAGCAGCTTATTTACGGGTTGGGTTAGTGAAAAACTGTTTTTT.

A few counts support this clonotype. The chain links TRBV28 to TRBJ2-1; possible D gene TRBD2, 5 bases. V was shortened by 3 bases and J by 8 bases, with 11 bases between the two germline ends. Germline V gene data show CDR1 as MDHEN and CDR2 as SYDVKM. The CDR3 totals 13 residues. The CDR3 DNA is TGTGCCAGCAGTTTCCCCCCGGAGGATGAGCAGTTCTTC. Translation: CASSFPPEDEQFF.

A few counts support this clonotype. The chain carries TRBV12-5 and TRBJ2-3, with 10 bases identical to TRBD2. The V segment lost 0 bases and the J segment 4 bases; nucleotides outside the gene matches: 4. Looked up from germline, CDR1 is LGHNT and CDR2 is FRNRAP. CDR3 length: 16 amino acids. CDR3 bases: TGTGCTAGTGGTTTGGTAATAGCGGGAGGTGCAGATACGCAGTATTTT. Protein: CASGLVIAGGADTQYF.

The table lists this clonotype with many counts. This chain's CDR3 is CASSPDGFRTDTQYF. The DNA of the CDR3 is TGTGCCAGCAGCCCCGACGGATTCCGCACAGATACGCAGTATTTT. V is TRBV7-2 and J is TRBJ2-3; D not resolved. V was clipped by 5 bases and J by 1 base, with 13 bases between them. The CDR3 covers 15 residues. The germline V gene has CDR1 SGHTA and CDR2 FQGNSA.

The chain has TRBV20-1 and TRBJ1-5; maybe TRBD1 (5 bases). Germline V CDR1 and CDR2: DFQATT, SNEGSKA (reference sequence). V was trimmed by 3 bases and J by 2 bases, leaving 17 bases between them. This CDR3 is 16 amino acids long. CDR3 residues: CSARPPGGNRNQPQHF. For the CDR3, the DNA is TGCAGTGCTAGGCCCCCCGGGGGGAATCGCAATCAGCCCCAGCATTTT.

This clonotype was seen only a few times. The chain links TRBV7-9 to TRBJ2-2; D not certain. CDR1 SEHNR and CDR2 FQNEAQ come from the germline V gene (reference sequence). With 6 bases removed from V and 4 bases from J, the gap between germline ends came to 12 bases. The CDR3 sequence is 14 residues long. The CDR3 DNA reads as TGTGCCAGCAGGCCACCGGGCCCCACCGGGGAGCTGTTTTTT. The encoded protein is CASRPPGPTGELFF.

For the CDR3, the DNA is TGCAGTGCCCCGAGGACAGGGTATAGCGGCTACACCTTC. This encodes CSAPRTGYSGYTF. The chain couples TRBV20-1 to TRBJ1-2, with 8 bases that match TRBD1. The V gene's germline CDR1 is DFQATT and CDR2 SNEGSKA (reference sequence). Unmatched junction bases numbered 11, after V lost 6 bases and J lost 8 bases. The CDR3 is 13 residues long.

V usage is TRBV4-1 and J usage is TRBJ2-7; TRBD2 aligns across 7 bases. V shed 0 bases and J 2 bases; nucleotides not matched to a gene: 4. The germline CDR1 and CDR2 sequences are MGHRA and YSYEKL. The CDR3 sequence is 15 residues long. CDR3: CASSQELAPTYEQYV. In nucleotides, the CDR3 is TGCGCCAGCAGCCAAGAACTAGCGCCCACCTACGAGCAGTACGTC.

This clonotype was seen at least ten times. V is TRBV7-2 and J is TRBJ2-1; perhaps D is TRBD1 or TRBD2 (5 bases each). Germline CDR1 is SGHTA and CDR2 is FQGNSA. Deletions cut 2 bases from V and 6 bases from J, with 11 bases between. The CDR3 totals 14 residues. The CDR3 here is CASSLFGAPNEQFF. The CDR3, as DNA: TGTGCCAGCAGCTTATTCGGGGCCCCCAATGAGCAGTTCTTC.

This sequence joins TRBV12-3 or TRBV12-4 and TRBJ2-1; TRBD1 aligns across 9 bases. The CDR3 is 14 amino acids. V lost 4 bases and J lost 4; bases outside the gene matches: 2. CDR3 bases: TGTGCCAGCAGTTGGGACAGGGTATACAATGAGCAGTTCTTC. Translated: CASSWDRVYNEQFF.

This clonotype was counted at least ten times. This sequence joins TRBV12-3 or TRBV12-4 and TRBJ1-4; TRBD1 is a possible D gene (5 bases). V shed 7 bases and J shed 5 bases, with 14 bases lying between them. This CDR3 contains 14 residues. This chain's CDR3 is CASTDGTPNEKLFF. The CDR3 bases are TGTGCCAGCACCGATGGGACTCCGAATGAAAAACTGTTTTTT.

This clonotype was recorded a few times. J is TRBJ2-7 and V is TRBV4-1; maybe TRBD2 (5 bases). V gave up 0 bases and J gave up 2 bases, with 14 bases separating them. Germline CDR1 MGHRA, CDR2 YSYEKL. This CDR3 comprises 16 residues. The CDR3: CASSQEWLSGTYEQYF. In DNA form, the CDR3 reads TGCGCCAGCAGCCAAGAGTGGCTATCGGGGACCTACGAGCAGTACTTC.

The chain has TRBV14 and TRBJ1-1; 7 bases map to TRBD1. Germline V CDR1 and CDR2: SGHDN, FVKESK. The CDR3 runs to 15 residues. The V gene end was trimmed by 3 bases and the J gene end by 3 bases; junction bases not matched to a gene: 7. In DNA, the CDR3 is TGTGCCAGCAGCCACCTATTACAGGGGTACACTGAAGCTTTCTTT. It codes for CASSHLLQGYTEAFF.

This clonotype was observed a few times. The J gene is TRBJ1-1, the V gene TRBV7-2; TRBD1 matches 7 bases. CDR1 and CDR2 (germline): SGHTA, FQGNSA. V lost 5 bases and J lost 0; bases outside the gene matches: 6. The CDR3 consists of 15 residues. CDR3 coding DNA: TGTGCCAGCAGCCTAAGACAGGGAGTGAACACTGAAGCTTTCTTT. Its protein is CASSLRQGVNTEAFF.

This clonotype came up a few times. In DNA, the CDR3 is TGTGCCAGCAGCTTGGGACTAGCGGTGTTCGGTGAGCAGTTCTTC. Residues: CASSLGLAVFGEQFF. The rearrangement joins TRBV7-3 to TRBJ2-1; 11 bases align to TRBD2. V was pared by 3 bases and J by 9 bases, with 7 bases of the junction left unmatched. Germline-derived CDR1 and CDR2 are SGHTA and FQGTGA. The CDR3 runs to 15 residues.

This clonotype has at least ten counts. V is TRBV12-3 or TRBV12-4 and J is TRBJ1-1; perhaps TRBD1 as D (5 bases). V lost 0 bases and J 5 bases, leaving 19 bases between the germline ends. CDR3 length: 17 residues. CDR3 sequence reads: CASSLALRDGGWTEAFF. For the CDR3, the DNA is TGTGCCAGCAGTTTAGCGCTAAGAGACGGGGGGTGGACTGAAGCTTTCTTT.

The chain is built from TRBV7-8 and TRBJ2-7; 9 bases fit TRBD2. The germline V gene encodes CDR1 SGHVS and CDR2 FQNEAQ. This CDR3 has 16 residues. V lost 3 bases and J lost 5; bases outside the gene matches: 11. The CDR3 spells CASSFGIAGATHEQYV. CDR3 DNA: TGTGCCAGCAGCTTTGGGATAGCGGGAGCAACCCACGAGCAGTACGTC.

This clonotype was seen a handful of times. This sequence joins TRBV19 and TRBJ1-5; the D is unclear. This CDR3 has 12 amino acids. CDR1 and CDR2 (germline): LNHDA, SQIVND (reference sequence). V gave up 5 bases and J gave up 6 bases, with 8 bases separating them. The CDR3 sequence: CASSSLGQPQHF. For the CDR3, the DNA is TGTGCCAGTAGTTCCTTAGGTCAGCCCCAGCATTTT.

There are a few counts of this clonotype. The rearrangement links TRBV6-2 or TRBV6-3 to TRBJ2-7; 14 bases match TRBD2. Germline loops: CDR1 MNHEY, CDR2 SVGEGT. This CDR3 is built from 19 residues. Unmatched junction bases numbered 13, after V lost 0 bases and J lost 6 bases. CDR3 DNA sequence: TGTGCCAGCAGTTACTCTCTCGGGACTAGCGGGAGCAGGCTGGGCGAGCAGTACTTC. Its protein product is CASSYSLGTSGSRLGEQYF.

This clonotype turned up a few times. V usage is TRBV7-2 and J usage is TRBJ2-1; 10 bases fit TRBD2. The CDR3 sequence is 18 residues long. V trimming: 10 bases; J trimming: 6 bases; junction bases outside the gene matches: 21. Germline assignment: CDR1 SGHTA and CDR2 FQGNSA. This CDR3 is CATLQKGASGRLGNEQFF. DNA for the CDR3: TGTGCCACCCTCCAAAAAGGGGCTAGCGGGAGATTAGGCAATGAGCAGTTCTTC.

This clonotype was counted a few times. The V gene is TRBV7-3, the J gene TRBJ2-1, with 7 bases identical to TRBD2. V dropped 5 bases and J dropped 8; count of bases not matched to a gene: 9. Germline-derived CDR1 and CDR2 are SGHTA and FQGTGA. The CDR3 has 14 residues. In DNA, the CDR3 is TGTGCCAGCAGCCAAACGGCGGGAGCCGATGAGCAGTTCTTC. Translated: CASSQTAGADEQFF.